This T cell receptor beta chain was profiled in a study of control samples from healthy donors and cancer patients (dated by TCRdb to 2018 to 2020). Receptor libraries were prepared by the immunoSEQ multiplex PCR assay. TCRdb mirrors the immuneACCESS table, restricted to in-frame sequences. Some clones are absent from its copies; in checked studies, under half trace to an unresolved V gene, and the reason for the others is unknown. The sample table records fewer than 200,000 clones; roughly 93% of these occur just once. The ten most abundant clones make up more than 1.1% of the sample. Of note for this clone: What this receptor recognizes is not known. Base-call qualities are not available, and no considerably larger clone is one nucleotide away.

Sequencing was performed on blood. The receptor was derived from a man between 18 and 29 years old in good health.

The CDR3 reads CASSLGAGAYEQYF. Here is the DNA: TGTGCCAGCAGCTTAGGGGCCGGGGCCTACGAGCAGTACTTC. The rearrangement joined TRBV7-2 to TRBJ2-7, with TRBD2 tentatively as D gene (5 bases match). The CDR3 sequence holds 14 residues, the cysteine and phenylalanine included. The CDR3 DNA has 42 bases and is translated from base 1. Trimming removed 1 base from V and 2 bases from J, leaving 9 bases between the germline ends. CDR1 and CDR2 were assigned from the germline V gene as SGHTA and FQGNSA.